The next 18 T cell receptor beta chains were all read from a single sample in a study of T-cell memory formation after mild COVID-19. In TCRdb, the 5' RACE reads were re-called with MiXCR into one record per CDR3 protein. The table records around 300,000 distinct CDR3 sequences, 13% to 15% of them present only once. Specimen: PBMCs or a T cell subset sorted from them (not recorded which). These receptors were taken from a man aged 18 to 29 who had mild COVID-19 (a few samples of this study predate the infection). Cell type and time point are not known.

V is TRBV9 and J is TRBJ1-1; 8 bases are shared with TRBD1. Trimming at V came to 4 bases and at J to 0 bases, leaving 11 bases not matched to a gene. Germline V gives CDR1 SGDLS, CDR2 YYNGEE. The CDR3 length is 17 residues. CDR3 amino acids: CASSTQGASNMNTEAFF. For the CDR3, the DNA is TGTGCCAGCAGCACTCAGGGGGCGTCAAATATGAACACTGAAGCTTTCTTT.

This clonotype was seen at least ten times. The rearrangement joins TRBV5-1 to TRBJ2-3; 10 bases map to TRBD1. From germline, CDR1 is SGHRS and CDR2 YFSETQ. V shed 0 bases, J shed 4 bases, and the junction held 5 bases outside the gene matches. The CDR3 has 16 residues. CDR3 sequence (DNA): TGCGCCAGCAGCTTGGAAGGGACAGGGGAGGCAGATACGCAGTATTTT. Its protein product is CASSLEGTGEADTQYF.

CDR3 amino acids: CATSMQGGWNEQFF. The CDR3 coding sequence is TGTGCCACCAGCATGCAGGGAGGGTGGAATGAGCAGTTCTTC. V gene TRBV15 combines with J gene TRBJ2-1; 7 nucleotides align to TRBD2. This CDR3 has 14 residues. V shed 4 bases, J shed 7 bases, and the junction held 7 bases outside the gene matches. CDR1 and CDR2 from the germline V gene are LNHNV and YYDKDF (reference sequence).

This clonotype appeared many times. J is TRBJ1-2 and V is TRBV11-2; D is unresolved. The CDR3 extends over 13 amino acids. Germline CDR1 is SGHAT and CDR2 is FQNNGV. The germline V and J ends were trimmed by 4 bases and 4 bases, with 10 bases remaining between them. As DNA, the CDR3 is TGTGCCAGCAGCTCTACCGGGGTCTATGGCTACACCTTC. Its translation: CASSSTGVYGYTF.

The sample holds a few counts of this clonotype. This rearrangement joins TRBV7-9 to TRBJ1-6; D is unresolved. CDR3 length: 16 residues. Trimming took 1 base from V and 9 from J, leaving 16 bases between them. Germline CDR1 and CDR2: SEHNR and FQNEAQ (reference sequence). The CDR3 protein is CASSLDRESRISPLHF. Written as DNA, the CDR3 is TGTGCCAGCAGCTTAGATCGGGAGTCGAGGATTTCACCCCTCCACTTT.

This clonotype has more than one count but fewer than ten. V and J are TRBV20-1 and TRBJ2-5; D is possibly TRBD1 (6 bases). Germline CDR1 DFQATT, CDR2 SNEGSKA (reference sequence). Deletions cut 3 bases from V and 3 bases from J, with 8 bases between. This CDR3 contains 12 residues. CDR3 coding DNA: TGCAGTGCTAGTTACAGGGAAGAGACCCAGTACTTC. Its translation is CSASYREETQYF.

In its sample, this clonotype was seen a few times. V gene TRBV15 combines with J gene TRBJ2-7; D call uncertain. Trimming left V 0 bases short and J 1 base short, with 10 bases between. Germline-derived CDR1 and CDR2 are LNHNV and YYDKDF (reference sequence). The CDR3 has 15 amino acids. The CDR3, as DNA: TGTGCCACCAGCAGAGACTATCAGGAGTCCTACGAGCAGTACTTC. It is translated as CATSRDYQESYEQYF. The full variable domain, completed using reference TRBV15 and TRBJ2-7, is DAMVIQNPRYQVTQFGKPVTLSCSQTLNHNVMYWYQQKSSQAPKLLFHYYDKDFNNEADTPDNFQSRRPNTSFCFLDIRSPGLGDTAMYLCATSRDYQESYEQYFGPGTRLTVT.

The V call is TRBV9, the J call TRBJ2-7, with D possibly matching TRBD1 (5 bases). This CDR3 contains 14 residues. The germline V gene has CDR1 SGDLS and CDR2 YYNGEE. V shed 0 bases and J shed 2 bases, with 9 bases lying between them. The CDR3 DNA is TGTGCCAGCAGCGTAGATAGCAGGGCCTACGAGCAGTACTTC. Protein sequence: CASSVDSRAYEQYF.

As DNA, the CDR3 is TGTGCCAGCAGTCCTTCCCCCTCTCAGGGGCCCTACAATGAGCAGTTCTTC. Amino acid sequence: CASSPSPSQGPYNEQFF. This chain connects TRBV12-3 or TRBV12-4 to TRBJ2-1; D possibly corresponds to TRBD1 (6 bases). The CDR3 contains 17 residues. Between the trimmed V and J ends, which lost 5 bases and 2 bases, there was a span of 19 bases.

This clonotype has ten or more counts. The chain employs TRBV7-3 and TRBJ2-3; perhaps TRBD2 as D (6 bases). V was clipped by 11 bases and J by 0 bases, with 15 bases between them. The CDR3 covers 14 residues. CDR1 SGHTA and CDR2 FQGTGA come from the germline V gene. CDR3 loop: CAGGSGTSTDTQYF. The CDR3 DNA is TGTGCCGGGGGTAGCGGCACTAGCACAGATACGCAGTATTTT.

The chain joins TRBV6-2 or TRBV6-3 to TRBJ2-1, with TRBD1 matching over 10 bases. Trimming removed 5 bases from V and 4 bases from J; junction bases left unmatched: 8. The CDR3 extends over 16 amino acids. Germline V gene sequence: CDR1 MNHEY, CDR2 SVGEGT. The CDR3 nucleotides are TGTGCCAGCAGTCCCCCGGGACAGGGGAAGTACAATGAGCAGTTCTTC. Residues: CASSPPGQGKYNEQFF.

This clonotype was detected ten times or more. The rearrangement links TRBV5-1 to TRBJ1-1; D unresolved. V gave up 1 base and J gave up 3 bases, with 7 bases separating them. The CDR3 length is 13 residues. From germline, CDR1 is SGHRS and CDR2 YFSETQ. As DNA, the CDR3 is TGCGCCAGCAGCTTGAAATTAGACACTGAAGCTTTCTTT. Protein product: CASSLKLDTEAFF.

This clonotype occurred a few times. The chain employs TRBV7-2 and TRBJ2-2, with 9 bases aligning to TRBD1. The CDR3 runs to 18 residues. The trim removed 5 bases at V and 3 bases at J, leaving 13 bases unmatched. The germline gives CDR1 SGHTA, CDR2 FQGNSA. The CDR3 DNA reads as TGTGCCAGCAGCCGTCCCGGGACAGGGATGAGGCACACCGGGGAGCTGTTTTTT. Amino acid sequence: CASSRPGTGMRHTGELFF. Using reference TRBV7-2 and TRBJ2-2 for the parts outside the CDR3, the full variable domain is GAGVSQSPSNKVTEKGKDVELRCDPISGHTALYWYRQSLGQGLEFLIYFQGNSAPDKSGLPSDRFSAERTGGSVSTLTIQRTQQEDSAVYLCASSRPGTGMRHTGELFFGEGSRLTVL.

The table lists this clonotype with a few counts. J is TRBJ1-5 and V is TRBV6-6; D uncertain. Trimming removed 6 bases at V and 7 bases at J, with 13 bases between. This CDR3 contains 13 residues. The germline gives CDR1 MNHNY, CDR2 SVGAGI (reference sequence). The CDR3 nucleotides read TGTGCCAGCAGCCCCGTTGGTGGACAGCCCCAGCATTTT. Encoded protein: CASSPVGGQPQHF.

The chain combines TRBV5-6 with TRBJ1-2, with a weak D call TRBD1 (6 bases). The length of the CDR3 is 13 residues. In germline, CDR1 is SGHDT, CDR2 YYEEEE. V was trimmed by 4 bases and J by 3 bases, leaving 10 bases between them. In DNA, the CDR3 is TGTGCCAGCAGCCTCAGGGGTCACTATGGCTACACCTTC. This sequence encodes CASSLRGHYGYTF.

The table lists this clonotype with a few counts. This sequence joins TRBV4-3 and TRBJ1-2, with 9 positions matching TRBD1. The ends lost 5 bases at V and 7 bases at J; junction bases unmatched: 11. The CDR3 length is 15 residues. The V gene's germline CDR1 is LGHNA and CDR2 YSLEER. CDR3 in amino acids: CASSGAWTGELGYTF. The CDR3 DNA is TGCGCCAGCAGCGGGGCCTGGACAGGGGAACTTGGCTACACCTTC.

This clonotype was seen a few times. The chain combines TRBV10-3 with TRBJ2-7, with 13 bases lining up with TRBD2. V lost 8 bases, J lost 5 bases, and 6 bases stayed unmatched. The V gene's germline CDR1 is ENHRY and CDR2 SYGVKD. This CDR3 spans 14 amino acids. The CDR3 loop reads CAISPGLAGNEQYF. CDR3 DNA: TGTGCCATCTCACCGGGACTAGCGGGGAACGAGCAGTACTTC.

In DNA, the CDR3 is TGTGCCAGCAGTACGAGCGGGGGGAGCTCCTACAATGAGCAGTTCTTC. This codes for CASSTSGGSSYNEQFF. The J gene is TRBJ2-1, the V gene TRBV12-3 or TRBV12-4; 9 nucleotides match TRBD2. This CDR3 has 16 residues. V shed 5 bases and J 0 bases; nucleotides not matched to a gene: 5.